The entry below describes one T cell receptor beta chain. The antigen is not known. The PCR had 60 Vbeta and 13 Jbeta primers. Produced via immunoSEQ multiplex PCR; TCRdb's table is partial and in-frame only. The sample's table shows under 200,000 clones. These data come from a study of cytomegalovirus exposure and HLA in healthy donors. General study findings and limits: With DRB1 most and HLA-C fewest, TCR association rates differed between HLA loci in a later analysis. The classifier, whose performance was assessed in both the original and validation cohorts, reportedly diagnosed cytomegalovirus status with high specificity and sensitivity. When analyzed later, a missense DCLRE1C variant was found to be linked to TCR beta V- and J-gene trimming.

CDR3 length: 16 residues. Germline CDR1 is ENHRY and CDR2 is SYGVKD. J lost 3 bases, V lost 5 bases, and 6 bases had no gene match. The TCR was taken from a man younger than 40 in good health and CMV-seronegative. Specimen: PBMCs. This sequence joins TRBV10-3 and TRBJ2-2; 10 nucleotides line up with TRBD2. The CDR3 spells CAISPSGRGDTGELFF. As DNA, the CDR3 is TGTGCCATCAGTCCTAGCGGGAGAGGGGACACCGGGGAGCTGTTTTTT.